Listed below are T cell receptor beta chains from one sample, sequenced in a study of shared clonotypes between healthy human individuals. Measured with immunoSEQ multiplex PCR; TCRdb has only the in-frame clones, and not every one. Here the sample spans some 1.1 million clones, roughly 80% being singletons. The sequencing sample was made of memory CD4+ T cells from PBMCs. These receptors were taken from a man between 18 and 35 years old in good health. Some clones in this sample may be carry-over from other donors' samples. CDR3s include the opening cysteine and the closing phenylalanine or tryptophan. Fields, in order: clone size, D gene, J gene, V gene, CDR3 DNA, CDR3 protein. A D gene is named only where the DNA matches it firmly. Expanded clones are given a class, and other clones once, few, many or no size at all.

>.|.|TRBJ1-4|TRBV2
TGTGCCAGCAGTGTTCTGGAGGAAAAACTGTTTTTT
CASSVLEEKLFF
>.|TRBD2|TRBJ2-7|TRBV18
TGTGCCAGCTCTATACGGACTAGCGGGAGGCCCATCTCCTACGAGCAGTACTTC
CASSIRTSGRPISYEQYF
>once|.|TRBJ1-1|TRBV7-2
TGTGCCAGCAGCTTAGGTACCTACACTGAAGCTTTCTTT
CASSLGTYTEAFF
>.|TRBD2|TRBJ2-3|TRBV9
TGTGCCAGCAGCGTAGGATCGGCTAGCGGGAGGGAACTACGTAGCACAGATACGCAGTATTTT
CASSVGSASGRELRSTDTQYF
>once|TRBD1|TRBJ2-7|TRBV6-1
TGTGCCAGCAGTGACCTTGGGACAGCCAGCTCCTACGAGCAGTACTTC
CASSDLGTASSYEQYF
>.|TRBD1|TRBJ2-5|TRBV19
TGTGCCAGTAGTAAAGACAGGGTGATAGAGACCCAGTACTTC
CASSKDRVIETQYF
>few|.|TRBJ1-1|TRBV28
TGTGCCAGCAGTTTATTTTCCCTAGTTGGGGGGGCTTTCTTT
CASSLFSLVGGAFF
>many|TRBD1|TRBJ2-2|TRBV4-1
TGCGCCAGCATGCGAGGGGACAGGAACACCGGGGAGCTGTTTTTT
CASMRGDRNTGELFF
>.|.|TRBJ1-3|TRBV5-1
TGCGCCAGCAGCCGGACAAGTGGCTCTGGAAACACCATATATTTT
CASSRTSGSGNTIYF
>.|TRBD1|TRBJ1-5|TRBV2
TGTGCCAGCAGTGAGCTAATCACTATGGGACAGGGTTTCCAGCCCCAGCATTTT
CASSELITMGQGFQPQHF
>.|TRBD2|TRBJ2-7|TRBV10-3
TGTGCCATCAGTGAGTCGAATCCTAGCGGGACAACCTACGAGCAGTACTTC
CAISESNPSGTTYEQYF
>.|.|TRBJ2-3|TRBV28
TGTGCCACCGTCGTCGGGGGTTGGGCGACACATACGCAGTATTTT
CATVVGGWATHTQYF
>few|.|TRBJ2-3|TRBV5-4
TGTGCCAGCGGACCCCGCAGCTGGGATACGCAGTATTTT
CASGPRSWDTQYF
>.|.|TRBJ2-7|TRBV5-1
TGCGCCAGCAGCTTGGGAGAGGGGATCCGGAGCGAGCAGTACTTC
CASSLGEGIRSEQYF
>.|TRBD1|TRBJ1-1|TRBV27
TGTGCCAGCAGTGCAAGACAGGGATCGGGCACTGAAGCTTTCTTT
CASSARQGSGTEAFF
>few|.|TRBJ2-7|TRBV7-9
TGTGCCAGCAGCTTGGACAGTCTATCCTACGAGCAGTACTTC
CASSLDSLSYEQYF